This is a list of T cell receptor beta chains from one sample in a study of shared clonotypes between healthy human individuals. The table came from immunoSEQ multiplex PCR; TCRdb's copy has only in-frame clones and leaves some out. The sample comprises hundreds of thousands of clones, 95% to 96% of which are singletons, and 0.1% to 0.11% rests with the top ten. Sample: naive CD8+ T cells sorted from blood. The receptor set was obtained from a woman aged 25 to 39 in good health. Both conserved end residues are part of each CDR3. The D gene is left open where the match is weak. Size values are once, few and many counts, or a class for expanded clones, and some rows have none.

J,D,size,V,DNA,CDR3
TRBJ1-1,NA,NA,TRBV27,TGTGCCAGCAGGACTGGGGGCACTGAAGCTTTCTTT,CASRTGGTEAFF
TRBJ2-7,TRBD2,NA,TRBV19,TGTGCCAGTAGTCAAGCGGGACTAGCGGACGAGCAGTACTTC,CASSQAGLADEQYF
TRBJ1-5,NA,NA,TRBV27,TGTGCCAGCAGTGCGGACAGAAGCAATCAGCCCCAGCATTTT,CASSADRSNQPQHF
TRBJ2-7,TRBD1,NA,TRBV19,TGTGCCAGTAGTATAAAGGCCGGGACAGGCCTTGAGCAGTACTTC,CASSIKAGTGLEQYF
TRBJ2-2,NA,NA,TRBV28,TGTGCCAGCCAGGGGAACACCGGGGAGCTGTTTTTT,CASQGNTGELFF
TRBJ2-1,NA,NA,TRBV27,TGTGCCAGCAGTAGCGGACATGCACAATACAATGAGCAGTTCTTC,CASSSGHAQYNEQFF
TRBJ1-2,TRBD1,NA,TRBV28,TGTGCCAGCAGAAAGACAGGGCTCAACTATGGCTACACCTTC,CASRKTGLNYGYTF
TRBJ2-7,TRBD2,NA,TRBV2,TGTGCCAGCAGTCAGCTAGCGGGAGGGCCGAACGGGCAGTACTTC,CASSQLAGGPNGQYF
TRBJ1-2,NA,NA,TRBV13,TGTGCCAGCAGCTTAGAGTCCCGGGGGGCTAGCGATGGCTACACCTTC,CASSLESRGASDGYTF
TRBJ2-7,NA,NA,TRBV7-7,TGTGCCAGCAGCTTTTTGGGCCCGGCCTACGAGCAGTACTTC,CASSFLGPAYEQYF
TRBJ1-4,TRBD1,NA,TRBV19,TGTGCCAGTATTGGTCAGGGGGCCAATGAAAAACTGTTTTTT,CASIGQGANEKLFF
TRBJ2-7,NA,NA,TRBV7-9,TGTGCCAGCAGCTCCGCCGCCTACGAGCAGTACTTC,CASSSAAYEQYF
TRBJ2-2,TRBD1,once,TRBV19,TGTGCCAGTAGTACCGATTCGACAGGGACGAACACCGGGGAGCTGTTTTTT,CASSTDSTGTNTGELFF
TRBJ2-1,NA,once,TRBV28,TGTGCCAGCAGTTTAAATCATTGGGAAGAGCAGTTCTTC,CASSLNHWEEQFF
TRBJ2-7,TRBD2,NA,TRBV28,TGTGCCAGCAGTTTATTCCGAACTAGCGGGAGCTACGAGCAGTACTTC,CASSLFRTSGSYEQYF
TRBJ2-7,TRBD2,NA,TRBV5-5,TGTGCCAGCAGCTTGGGCCAACTAGCGGGGGTCTACGAGCAGTACTTC,CASSLGQLAGVYEQYF
TRBJ1-5,TRBD1,NA,TRBV28,TGTGCCAGCAGGAGGGGGCCAGGGGGCGGAGATCAGCCCCAGCATTTT,CASRRGPGGGDQPQHF
TRBJ1-5,NA,NA,TRBV6-5,TGTGCCAGCAGCCCGATGTTCAATCAGCCCCAGCATTTT,CASSPMFNQPQHF
TRBJ2-3,NA,once,TRBV11-2,TGTGCCAGCAGTTCCCTAGCCGCAGATACGCAGTATTTT,CASSSLAADTQYF
TRBJ2-1,TRBD2,NA,TRBV27,TGTGCCAGCAGCTCGGGGACTAGCGGAGGCAATGAGCAGTTCTTC,CASSSGTSGGNEQFF
TRBJ2-7,TRBD2,once,TRBV7-9,TGTGCCAGCAGCCCCCGGACTAGCGGGAGGCCCTACGAGCAGTACTTC,CASSPRTSGRPYEQYF
TRBJ2-7,TRBD2,NA,TRBV29-1,TGCAGCGTGGTGGTATTAGCGGGATCCTACGAGCAGTACTTC,CSVVVLAGSYEQYF
TRBJ2-1,TRBD2,once,TRBV11-2,TGTGCCAGCAGCTTGGGCGGGAGCGGGACTCACAATGAGCAGTTCTTC,CASSLGGSGTHNEQFF
TRBJ2-7,TRBD1,once,TRBV9,TGTGCCAGCAACTCCGACGCCGGGACAGGGTCCTACGAGCAGTACTTC,CASNSDAGTGSYEQYF
TRBJ2-3,NA,NA,TRBV2,TGTGCCAGCGGCCCAAGGCTAGCGATCGCAGATACGCAGTATTTT,CASGPRLAIADTQYF
TRBJ1-4,NA,NA,TRBV28,TGTGCCAGCAGTTGGGTGCGGTCCCTTCAGAATAATGAAAAACTGTTTTTT,CASSWVRSLQNNEKLFF
TRBJ1-1,TRBD1,NA,TRBV30,TGTGCCTGGAGTGTAGGCAGGGGGCACACTGAAGCTTTCTTT,CAWSVGRGHTEAFF
TRBJ2-7,NA,NA,TRBV29-1,TGCAGCGTTGATGACTCCGGGGGATACGAGCAGTACTTC,CSVDDSGGYEQYF
TRBJ2-7,TRBD2,NA,TRBV15,TGTGCCACCAGCGGACTAGCCGGGTCCTACGAGCAGTACTTC,CATSGLAGSYEQYF
TRBJ1-2,TRBD1,NA,TRBV11-2,TGTGCCAGCAGCTACACCCCAGGGGGATTTGGCTACACCTTC,CASSYTPGGFGYTF
TRBJ2-2,NA,NA,TRBV10-1,TGCGCCAGCAGACTAGACACGGCTGCGGGGGAGCTGTTTTTT,CASRLDTAAGELFF
TRBJ2-7,TRBD1,few,TRBV13,TGTGCCAGCAGCCACCGGACAGGGGCATCCTACGAGCAGTACTTC,CASSHRTGASYEQYF
TRBJ1-4,NA,NA,TRBV5-6,TGTGCCAGCAGCTTTGCCCCAGACACTAATGAAAAACTGTTTTTT,CASSFAPDTNEKLFF
TRBJ2-2,NA,once,TRBV6-5,TGTGCCAGCAGTTATTCGAGCCCAAGGGCCGGGGAGCTGTTTTTT,CASSYSSPRAGELFF
TRBJ1-5,NA,NA,TRBV30,TGTGCCTGGAGTCGACAGGCGGGAAACCAGCCCCAGCATTTT,CAWSRQAGNQPQHF
TRBJ2-2,NA,NA,TRBV4-1,TGCGCCAGCAGCCAGGAAGCTCGCACCGGGGAGCTGTTTTTT,CASSQEARTGELFF
TRBJ2-7,NA,NA,TRBV27,TGTGCCAGCAGTTTATCCGGGACGGTGTCCTACGAGCAGTACTTC,CASSLSGTVSYEQYF
TRBJ2-5,NA,NA,TRBV28,TGTGCCAGCAGTTTAGGCGGGTCGGCTCAGTACTTC,CASSLGGSAQYF
TRBJ1-2,NA,NA,TRBV9,TGTGCCAGCAGCGTAGGAGGGGACACCTTC,CASSVGGDTF
TRBJ2-3,NA,NA,TRBV5-8,TGTGCCAGCAGCTTGGTGACGGTCCCTAGCACAGATACGCAGTATTTT,CASSLVTVPSTDTQYF
TRBJ2-7,TRBD2,NA,TRBV4-1,TGCGCCAGCAGCCGGGTTCCGGGACTAGCGTACGAGCAGTACTTC,CASSRVPGLAYEQYF
TRBJ1-4,TRBD1,NA,TRBV7-6,TGTGCCAGCAGCTCCCGACAGGGAACTAATGAAAAACTGTTTTTT,CASSSRQGTNEKLFF
TRBJ2-2,NA,NA,TRBV29-1,TGCAGCGTTGTGCAGAATGGGGAGCTGTTTTTT,CSVVQNGELFF
TRBJ1-1,NA,NA,TRBV27,TGTGCCAGCAGTTTATTCAGCCCTATGAACACTGAAGCTTTCTTT,CASSLFSPMNTEAFF
TRBJ2-2,TRBD1,once,TRBV5-1,TGCGCCAGCAGGGTAGGGACAGACTTGAACACCGGGGAGCTGTTTTTT,CASRVGTDLNTGELFF
TRBJ1-2,NA,NA,TRBV6-4,TGTGCCAGCAGTGACTCGGAGGTCGGCCGTATCGGCTACACCTTC,CASSDSEVGRIGYTF
TRBJ1-2,TRBD1,NA,TRBV27,TGTGCCAGCAGTTGGGGACAGGGATACTATGGCTACACCTTC,CASSWGQGYYGYTF